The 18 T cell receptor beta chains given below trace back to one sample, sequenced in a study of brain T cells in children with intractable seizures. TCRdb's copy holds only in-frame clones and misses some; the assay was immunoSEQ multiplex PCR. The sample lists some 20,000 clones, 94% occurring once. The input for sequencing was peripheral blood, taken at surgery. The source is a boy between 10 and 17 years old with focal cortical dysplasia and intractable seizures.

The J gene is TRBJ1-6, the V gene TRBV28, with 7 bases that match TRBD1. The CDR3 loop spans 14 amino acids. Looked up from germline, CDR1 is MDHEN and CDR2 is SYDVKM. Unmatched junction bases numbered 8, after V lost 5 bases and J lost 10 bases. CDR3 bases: TGTGCCAGCAGTCCAGACAGGGCAATCTCACCCCTCCACTTT. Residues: CASSPDRAISPLHF.

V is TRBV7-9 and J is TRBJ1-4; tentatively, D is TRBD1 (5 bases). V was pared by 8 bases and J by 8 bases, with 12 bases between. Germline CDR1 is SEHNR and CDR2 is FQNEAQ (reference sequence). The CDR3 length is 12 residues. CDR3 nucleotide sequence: TGTGCCAGCTTCGGGACCGAGGAAAAACTGTTTTTT. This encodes CASFGTEEKLFF.

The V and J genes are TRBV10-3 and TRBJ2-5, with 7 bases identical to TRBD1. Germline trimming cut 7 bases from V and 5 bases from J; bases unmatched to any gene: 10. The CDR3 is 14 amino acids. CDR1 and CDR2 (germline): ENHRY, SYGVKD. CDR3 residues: CAINKQGLEETQYF. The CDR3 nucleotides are TGTGCCATCAATAAACAGGGGTTAGAGGAGACCCAGTACTTC.

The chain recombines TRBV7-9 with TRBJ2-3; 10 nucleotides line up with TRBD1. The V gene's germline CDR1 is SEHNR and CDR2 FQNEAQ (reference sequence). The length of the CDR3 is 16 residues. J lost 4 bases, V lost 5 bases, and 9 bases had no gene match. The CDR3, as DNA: TGTGCCAGCAGCCCGCCGGACAGGGGGATAGCAGATACGCAGTATTTT. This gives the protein CASSPPDRGIADTQYF.

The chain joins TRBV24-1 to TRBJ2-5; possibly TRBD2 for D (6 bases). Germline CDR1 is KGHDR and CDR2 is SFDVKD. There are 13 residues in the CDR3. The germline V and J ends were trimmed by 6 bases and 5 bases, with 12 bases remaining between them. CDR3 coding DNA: TGTGCCACCAGTTTTAGCGGAGGGGAGACCCAGTACTTC. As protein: CATSFSGGETQYF.

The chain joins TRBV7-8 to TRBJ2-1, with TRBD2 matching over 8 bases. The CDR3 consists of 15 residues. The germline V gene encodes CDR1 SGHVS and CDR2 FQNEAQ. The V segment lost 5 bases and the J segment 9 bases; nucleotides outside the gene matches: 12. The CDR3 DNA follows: TGTGCCAGCAGCCTGCGGGGGGCCGGTCTAGGTGAGCAGTTCTTC. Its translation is CASSLRGAGLGEQFF.

The CDR3 nucleotides are TGTGCCAGCAGCCTAAACAGGGGGGCCTACAATGAGCAGTTCTTC. This gives the protein CASSLNRGAYNEQFF. The chain combines TRBV6-5 with TRBJ2-1; 8 positions match TRBD1. The V gene's germline CDR1 is MNHEY and CDR2 SVGAGI. The CDR3 has 15 residues. The J segment lost 2 bases and the V segment lost 6 bases, leaving 6 bases of the junction unmatched.

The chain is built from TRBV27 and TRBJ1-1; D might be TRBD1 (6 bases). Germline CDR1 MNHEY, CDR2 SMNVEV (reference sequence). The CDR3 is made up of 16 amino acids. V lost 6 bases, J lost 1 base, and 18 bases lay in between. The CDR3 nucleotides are TGTGCCAGCAGAGCCGGGGGAGGGGGTGGGAACACTGAAGCTTTCTTT. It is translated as CASRAGGGGGNTEAFF.

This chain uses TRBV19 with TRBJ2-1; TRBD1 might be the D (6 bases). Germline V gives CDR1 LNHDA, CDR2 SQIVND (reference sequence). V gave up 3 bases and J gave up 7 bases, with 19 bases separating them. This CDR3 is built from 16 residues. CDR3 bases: TGTGCCAGTAGTATTGGATTTGGGGGCAGGGTAAATGAGCAGTTCTTC. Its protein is CASSIGFGGRVNEQFF.

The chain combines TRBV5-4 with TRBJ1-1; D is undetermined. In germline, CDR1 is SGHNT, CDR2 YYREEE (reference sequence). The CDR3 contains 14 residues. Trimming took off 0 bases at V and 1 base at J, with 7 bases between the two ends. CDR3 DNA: TGTGCCAGCAGCTTGGCCGGGCGGAACACTGAAGCTTTCTTT. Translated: CASSLAGRNTEAFF.

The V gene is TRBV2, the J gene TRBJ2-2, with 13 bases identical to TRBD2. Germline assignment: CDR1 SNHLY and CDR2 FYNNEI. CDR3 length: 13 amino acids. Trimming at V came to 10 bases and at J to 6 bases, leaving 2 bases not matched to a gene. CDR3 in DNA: TGTGCCACAGGACTAGCGGGAGCCGGGGAGCTGTTTTTT. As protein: CATGLAGAGELFF.

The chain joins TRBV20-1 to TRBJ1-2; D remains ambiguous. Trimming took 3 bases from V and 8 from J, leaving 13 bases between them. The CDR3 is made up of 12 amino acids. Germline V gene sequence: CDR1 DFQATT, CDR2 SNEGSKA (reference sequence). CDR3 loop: CSASLQLKGYTF. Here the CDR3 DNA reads TGCAGTGCTAGTCTTCAGCTGAAGGGCTACACCTTC.

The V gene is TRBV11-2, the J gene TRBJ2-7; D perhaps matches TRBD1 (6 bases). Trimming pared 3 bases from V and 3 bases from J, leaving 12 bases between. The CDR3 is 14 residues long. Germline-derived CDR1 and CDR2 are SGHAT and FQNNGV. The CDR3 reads CASSLGAAYYEQYV. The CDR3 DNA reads TGTGCCAGCAGCTTGGGGGCGGCGTACTACGAGCAGTACGTC.

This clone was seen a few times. The CDR3 region is CASSDSNEETGGGEQYV. The CDR3 coding sequence is TGTGCCAGCAGTGACTCGAATGAGGAAACAGGGGGGGGCGAGCAGTACGTC. J is TRBJ2-7 and V is TRBV6-4, with D possibly being TRBD1 (8 bases). The V end lost 0 bases, the J end lost 6 bases, and 21 bases lay between the germline ends. This CDR3 is built from 17 residues. Looked up from germline, CDR1 is MRHNA and CDR2 is SNTAGT.

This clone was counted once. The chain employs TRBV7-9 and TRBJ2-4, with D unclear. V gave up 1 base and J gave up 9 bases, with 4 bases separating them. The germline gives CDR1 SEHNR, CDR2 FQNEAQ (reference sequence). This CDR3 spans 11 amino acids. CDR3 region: CASSLGPIQYF. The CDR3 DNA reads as TGTGCCAGCAGCTTAGGACCCATTCAGTACTTC.

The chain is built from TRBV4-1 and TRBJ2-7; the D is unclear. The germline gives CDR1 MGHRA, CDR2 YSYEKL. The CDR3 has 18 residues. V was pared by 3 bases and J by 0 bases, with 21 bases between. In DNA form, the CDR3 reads TGCGCCAGCAGCCAGGCCCCTCCCCCGAGTTTAAACTCCTACGAGCAGTACTTC. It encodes CASSQAPPPSLNSYEQYF.

CDR3 DNA: TGTGCCAGCAGCCCCGGGCCCACCGGGGAGCTGTTTTTT. It is translated as CASSPGPTGELFF. The V gene is TRBV7-3, the J gene TRBJ2-2, with D unclear. The CDR3 sequence is 13 residues long. Germline-derived CDR1 and CDR2 are SGHTA and FQGTGA. V was pared by 5 bases and J by 4 bases, with 8 bases between.

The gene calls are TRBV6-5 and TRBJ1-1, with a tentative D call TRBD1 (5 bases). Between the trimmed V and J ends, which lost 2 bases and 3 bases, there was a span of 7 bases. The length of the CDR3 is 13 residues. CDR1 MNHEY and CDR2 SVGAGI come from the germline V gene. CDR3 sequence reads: CASSYQGYTEAFF. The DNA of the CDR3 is TGTGCCAGCAGTTACCAGGGTTACACTGAAGCTTTCTTT.